The 13 T cell receptor beta chains in this list originate from one sample, sequenced in a study of blood T cell repertoires in COVID-19. Libraries were prepared by immunoSEQ multiplex PCR; TCRdb keeps only in-frame clonotypes and omits some of them. The table shows around 290,000 clones, with around nine tenths occurring only once. The sequenced sample was peripheral blood. The source is a woman in her 70s with COVID-19, enrolled during active disease.

The CDR3 bases are TGTGCCAGCAGCTTGGACGGGACAGCGGGCGAGCAGTACTTC. Its translation is CASSLDGTAGEQYF. The chain combines TRBV5-8 with TRBJ2-7; D is possibly TRBD1 (7 bases). V dropped 0 bases and J dropped 6 bases, with 13 bases sitting between them. This CDR3 has 14 amino acids. Germline CDR1 SGHTS, CDR2 YDEGEE.

This clone was seen only a few times. The V gene is TRBV11-2, the J gene TRBJ2-6; 9 bases match TRBD1. Germline CDR1 reads SGHAT; CDR2 reads FQNNGV. The CDR3 totals 15 residues. V was clipped by 5 bases and J by 9 bases; unmatched bases: 8. The CDR3 nucleotides are TGTGCCAGCAGCCGGACAGGGGATGTGGACAACGTCCTGACTTTC. As protein: CASSRTGDVDNVLTF. Drawing the rest from reference TRBV11-2 and TRBJ2-6, the complete variable domain is EAGVAQSPRYKIIEKRQSVAFWCNPISGHATLYWYQQILGQGPKLLIQFQNNGVVDDSQLPKDRFSAERLKGVDSTLKIQPAKLEDSAVYLCASSRTGDVDNVLTFGAGSRLTVL.

This clone came up once. The chain joins TRBV5-1 to TRBJ2-1, with a tentative D call TRBD1 (6 bases). Germline V gene lookup returns CDR1 SGHRS and CDR2 YFSETQ. This CDR3 has 15 residues. Trimming left V 0 bases short and J 2 bases short, with 9 bases between. CDR3 amino acids: CASSLGGLPYNEQFF. The CDR3 nucleotides are TGCGCCAGCAGCTTGGGGGGGCTACCCTACAATGAGCAGTTCTTC.

The V and J genes are TRBV7-8 and TRBJ1-3; D is uncertain. The CDR3 is made up of 14 amino acids. V was trimmed by 5 bases and J by 0 bases, leaving 8 bases between them. CDR1 SGHVS and CDR2 FQNEAQ come from the germline V gene. CDR3 coding DNA: TGTGCCAGCAGCCGAGGCGGCTCTGGAAACACCATATATTTT. Translated: CASSRGGSGNTIYF. Full variable domain (remainder filled in from reference TRBV7-8 and TRBJ1-3): GAGVSQSPRYKVAKRGQDVALRCDPISGHVSLFWYQQALGQGPEFLTYFQNEAQLDKSGLPSDRFFAERPEGSVSTLKIQRTQQEDSAVYLCASSRGGSGNTIYFGEGSWLTVV.

The V and J genes are TRBV11-2 and TRBJ2-7; possible D gene TRBD2, 6 bases. With 4 bases removed from V and 1 base from J, the gap between germline ends came to 17 bases. In germline, CDR1 is SGHAT, CDR2 FQNNGV. The CDR3 has 16 residues. CDR3 amino acids: CASSSPGLGFSYEQYF. The CDR3 DNA sequence: TGTGCCAGCAGCTCCCCGGGACTTGGCTTTTCCTACGAGCAGTACTTC.

This clone was found a few times. The chain employs TRBV21-1 and TRBJ2-7; the table's TRBD1 call for D was not verified on the DNA. TRBV21-1 is termed a pseudogene. CDR3 size: 13 residues. The CDR3 coding sequence is TGTGCCAGCAGCAAGGGGACAGGGGGCGAGCAGTACTTC. It yields the protein CASSKGTGGEQYF.

This clone was found once. The J gene is TRBJ2-7, the V gene TRBV7-2; 8 nucleotides match TRBD1. This CDR3 is built from 16 residues. V shed 4 bases, J shed 1 base, and the junction held 9 bases outside the gene matches. Germline lookup yields CDR1 SGHTA and CDR2 FQGNSA. The CDR3 reads CASSSERTGRSYEQYF. The CDR3 nucleotides are TGTGCCAGCAGCTCTGAACGGACAGGGAGATCCTACGAGCAGTACTTC.

V and J are TRBV30 and TRBJ2-3; D is unclear. This CDR3 contains 13 residues. V shed 1 base and J shed 6 bases, with 11 bases lying between them. Per the germline V gene, CDR1 is GTSNPN and CDR2 is SVGIG (reference sequence). The CDR3 nucleotides are TGTGCCTGGAGTGCACAAAACGGGGATACGCAGTATTTT. Protein: CAWSAQNGDTQYF. Combining the CDR3 with reference TRBV30 and TRBJ2-3 gives the whole variable domain SQTIHQWPATLVQPVGSPLSLECTVEGTSNPNLYWYRQAAGRGLQLLFYSVGIGQISSEVPQNLSASRPQDRQFILSSKKLLLSDSGFYLCAWSAQNGDTQYFGPGTRLTVL.

This clone was seen a single time. V gene TRBV28 combines with J gene TRBJ2-3, with TRBD2 matching 9 bases. Germline V gene lookup returns CDR1 MDHEN and CDR2 SYDVKM. J lost 4 bases, V lost 5 bases, and 7 bases had no gene match. CDR3 length equals 15 residues. Written as DNA, the CDR3 is TGTGCCAGCAGTATCGTGGCGGGGGGGCCAGATACGCAGTATTTT. This gives the protein CASSIVAGGPDTQYF.

The chain couples TRBV5-1 to TRBJ2-7; a possible D gene is TRBD1 (7 bases). The V gene lost 0 bases and the J gene lost 5 bases, with 15 bases spanning the gap. There are 15 residues in the CDR3. Germline CDR1 SGHRS, CDR2 YFSETQ. CDR3 coding DNA: TGCGCCAGCAGCTTGGGGTGGACTACAGGGGACGAGCAGTACTTC. It is translated as CASSLGWTTGDEQYF.

This chain links TRBV21-1 with TRBJ1-2; the table's D call TRBD1 went unverified against the DNA. TRBV21-1 is a documented pseudogene. The CDR3 is 14 residues long. CDR3 amino acids: CASSISGALYGYTF. Here the CDR3 DNA reads TGTGCCAGCTCGATTTCAGGGGCCCTCTATGGCTACACCTTC.

The chain carries TRBV5-4 and TRBJ2-7; 9 nucleotides align to TRBD1. Germline CDR1 SGHNT, CDR2 YYREEE (reference sequence). The CDR3 runs 15 residues. The junction had 9 bases not matched to a gene; V was cut back by 4 bases and J by 4 bases. The chain's CDR3 is CASSPPGQGLYEQYF. The CDR3 DNA sequence: TGTGCCAGCAGCCCACCGGGACAGGGTCTGTACGAGCAGTACTTC.

V usage is TRBV7-2 and J usage is TRBJ2-5; 9 bases are a match to TRBD1. The CDR3 spans 15 residues. V lost 3 bases, J lost 7 bases, and 9 bases stayed unmatched. The germline V gene encodes CDR1 SGHTA and CDR2 FQGNSA. The CDR3 coding sequence is TGTGCCAGCAGCTTCGGGGACAGGGAATCGGGGACCCAGTACTTC. This translates into CASSFGDRESGTQYF.